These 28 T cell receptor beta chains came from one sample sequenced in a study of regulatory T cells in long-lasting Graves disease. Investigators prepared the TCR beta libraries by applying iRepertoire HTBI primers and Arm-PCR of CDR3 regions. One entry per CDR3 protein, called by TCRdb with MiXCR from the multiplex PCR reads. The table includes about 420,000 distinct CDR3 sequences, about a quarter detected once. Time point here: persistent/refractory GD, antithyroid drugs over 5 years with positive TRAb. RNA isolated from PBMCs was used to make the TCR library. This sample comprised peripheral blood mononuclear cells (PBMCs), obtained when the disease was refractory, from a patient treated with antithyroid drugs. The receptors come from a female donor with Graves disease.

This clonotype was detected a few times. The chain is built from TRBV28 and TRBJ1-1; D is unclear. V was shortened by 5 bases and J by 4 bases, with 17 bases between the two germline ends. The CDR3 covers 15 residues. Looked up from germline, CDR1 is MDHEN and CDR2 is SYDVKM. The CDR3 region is CASSRYRAGGTEAFF. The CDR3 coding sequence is TGTGCCAGCAGTAGATACCGGGCCGGCGGCACTGAAGCTTTCTTT.

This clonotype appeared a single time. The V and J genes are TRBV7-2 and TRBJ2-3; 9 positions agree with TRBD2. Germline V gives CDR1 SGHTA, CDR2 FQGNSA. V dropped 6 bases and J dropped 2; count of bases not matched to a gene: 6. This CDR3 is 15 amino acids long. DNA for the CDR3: TGTGCCAGCAGATCAGCGGGAGGAGTCACAGATACGCAGTATTTT. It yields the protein CASRSAGGVTDTQYF.

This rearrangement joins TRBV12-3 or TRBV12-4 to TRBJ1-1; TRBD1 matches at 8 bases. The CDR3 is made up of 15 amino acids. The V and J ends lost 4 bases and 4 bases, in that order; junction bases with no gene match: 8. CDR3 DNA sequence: TGTGCCAGCAGTTACACAGGGGGGGCCGCCACTGAAGCTTTCTTT. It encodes CASSYTGGAATEAFF.

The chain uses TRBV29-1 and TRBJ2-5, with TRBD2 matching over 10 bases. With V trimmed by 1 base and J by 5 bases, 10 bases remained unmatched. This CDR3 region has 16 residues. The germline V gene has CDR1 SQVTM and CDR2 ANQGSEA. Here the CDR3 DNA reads TGCAGCGTTGAAGTTTCTAGCGGGAGCCCTCGGGAGACCCAGTACTTC. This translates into CSVEVSSGSPRETQYF. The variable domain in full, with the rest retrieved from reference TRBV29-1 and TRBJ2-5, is SAVISQKPSRDICQRGTSLTIQCQVDSQVTMMFWYRQQPGQSLTLIATANQGSEATYESGFVIDKFPISRPNLTFSTLTVSNMSPEDSSIYLCSVEVSSGSPRETQYFGPGTRLLVL.

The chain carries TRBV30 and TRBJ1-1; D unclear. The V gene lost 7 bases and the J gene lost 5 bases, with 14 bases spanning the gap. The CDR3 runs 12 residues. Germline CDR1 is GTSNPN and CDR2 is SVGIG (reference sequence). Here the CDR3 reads CASDRLRTEAFF. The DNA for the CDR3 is TGTGCCTCCGACCGACTGAGAACTGAAGCTTTCTTT.

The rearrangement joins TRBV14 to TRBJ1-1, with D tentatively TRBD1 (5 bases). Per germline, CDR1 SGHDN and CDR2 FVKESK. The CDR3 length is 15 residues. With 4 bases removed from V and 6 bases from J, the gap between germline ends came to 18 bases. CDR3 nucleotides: TGTGCCAGCAGCCCGCTTGGGACGAATAGGGCTGAAGCTTTCTTT. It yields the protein CASSPLGTNRAEAFF.

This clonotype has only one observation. In DNA, the CDR3 is TGTGCCAGCAGCTTTGGGACAACGAACACCGGGGAGCTGTTTTTT. Amino acid sequence: CASSFGTTNTGELFF. This rearrangement joins TRBV7-8 to TRBJ2-2; D possibly corresponds to TRBD1 (6 bases). The CDR3 extends over 15 amino acids. V lost 3 bases and J lost 0, with 8 bases in between. CDR1 and CDR2 from the germline V gene are SGHVS and FQNEAQ. Based on the CDR3 plus reference TRBV7-8 and TRBJ2-2, the full variable domain is GAGVSQSPRYKVAKRGQDVALRCDPISGHVSLFWYQQALGQGPEFLTYFQNEAQLDKSGLPSDRFFAERPEGSVSTLKIQRTQQEDSAVYLCASSFGTTNTGELFFGEGSRLTVL.

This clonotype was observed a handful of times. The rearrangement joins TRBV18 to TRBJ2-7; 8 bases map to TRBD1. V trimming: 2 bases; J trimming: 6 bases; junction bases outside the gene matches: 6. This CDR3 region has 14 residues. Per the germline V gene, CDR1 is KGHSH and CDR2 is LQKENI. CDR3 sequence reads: CASSPTGTGREQYF. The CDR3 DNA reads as TGTGCCAGCTCACCAACCGGGACAGGCCGCGAGCAGTACTTC.

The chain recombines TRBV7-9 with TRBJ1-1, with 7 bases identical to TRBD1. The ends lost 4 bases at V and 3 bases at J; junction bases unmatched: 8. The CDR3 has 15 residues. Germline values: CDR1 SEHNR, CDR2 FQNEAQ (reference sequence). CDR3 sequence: CASSSPRDSYTEAFF. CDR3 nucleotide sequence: TGTGCCAGCAGCTCCCCCCGGGACAGCTACACTGAAGCTTTCTTT. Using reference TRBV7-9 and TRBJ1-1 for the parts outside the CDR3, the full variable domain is DTGVSQNPRHKITKRGQNVTFRCDPISEHNRLYWYRQTLGQGPEFLTYFQNEAQLEKSRLLSDRFSAERPKGSFSTLEIQRTEQGDSAMYLCASSSPRDSYTEAFFGQGTRLTVV.

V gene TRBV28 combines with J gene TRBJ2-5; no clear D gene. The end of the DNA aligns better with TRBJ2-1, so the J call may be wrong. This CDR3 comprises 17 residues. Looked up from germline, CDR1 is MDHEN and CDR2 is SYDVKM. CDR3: CASSFFPDRGSYNEQFF. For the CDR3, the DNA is TGTGCCAGCAGTTTCTTTCCCGATCGCGGCTCCTACAATGAGCAGTTCTTC.

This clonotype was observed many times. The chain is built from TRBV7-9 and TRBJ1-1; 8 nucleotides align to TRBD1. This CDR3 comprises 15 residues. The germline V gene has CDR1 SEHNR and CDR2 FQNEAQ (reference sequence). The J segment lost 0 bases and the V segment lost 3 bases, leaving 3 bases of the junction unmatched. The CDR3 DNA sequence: TGTGCCAGCAGCTTCAGGACAGGGATGAACACTGAAGCTTTCTTT. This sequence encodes CASSFRTGMNTEAFF. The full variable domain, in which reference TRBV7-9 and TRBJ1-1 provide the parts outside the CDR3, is DTGVSQNPRHKITKRGQNVTFRCDPISEHNRLYWYRQTLGQGPEFLTYFQNEAQLEKSRLLSDRFSAERPKGSFSTLEIQRTEQGDSAMYLCASSFRTGMNTEAFFGQGTRLTVV.

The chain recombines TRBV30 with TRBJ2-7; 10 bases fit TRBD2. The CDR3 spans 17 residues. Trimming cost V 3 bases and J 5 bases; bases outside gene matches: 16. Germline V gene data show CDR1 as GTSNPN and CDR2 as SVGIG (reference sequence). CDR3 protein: CAWRDLFGLAGVDEQYF. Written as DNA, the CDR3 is TGTGCCTGGAGGGACCTTTTTGGGCTAGCGGGAGTTGACGAGCAGTACTTC. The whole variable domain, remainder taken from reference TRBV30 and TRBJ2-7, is SQTIHQWPATLVQPVGSPLSLECTVEGTSNPNLYWYRQAAGRGLQLLFYSVGIGQISSEVPQNLSASRPQDRQFILSSKKLLLSDSGFYLCAWRDLFGLAGVDEQYFGPGTRLTVT.

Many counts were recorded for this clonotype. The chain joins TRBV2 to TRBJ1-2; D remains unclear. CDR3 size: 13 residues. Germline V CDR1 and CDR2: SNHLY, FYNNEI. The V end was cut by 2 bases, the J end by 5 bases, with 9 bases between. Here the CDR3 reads CASSESEGYGYTF. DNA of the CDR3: TGTGCCAGCAGTGAATCCGAGGGTTATGGCTACACCTTC.

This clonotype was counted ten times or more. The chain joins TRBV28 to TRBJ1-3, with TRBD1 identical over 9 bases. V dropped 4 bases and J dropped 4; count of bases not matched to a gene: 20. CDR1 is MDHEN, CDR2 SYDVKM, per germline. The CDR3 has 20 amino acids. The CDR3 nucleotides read TGTGCCAGCAGTTGCAACCCAAAGACAGGGGGGGAATTCTCGGGAAACACCATATATTTT. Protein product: CASSCNPKTGGEFSGNTIYF.

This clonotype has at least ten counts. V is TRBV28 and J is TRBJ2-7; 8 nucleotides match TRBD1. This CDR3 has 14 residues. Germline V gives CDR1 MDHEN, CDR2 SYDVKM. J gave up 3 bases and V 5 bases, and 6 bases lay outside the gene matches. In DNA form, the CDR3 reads TGTGCCAGCAGTCCGGGACAGGCGGTCTACGAGCAGTACTTC. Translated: CASSPGQAVYEQYF.

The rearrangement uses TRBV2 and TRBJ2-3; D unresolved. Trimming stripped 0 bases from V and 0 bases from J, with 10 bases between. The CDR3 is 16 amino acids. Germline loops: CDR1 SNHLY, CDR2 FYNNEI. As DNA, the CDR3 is TGTGCCAGCAGTGAAGCGGCCGCGACTAGCACAGATACGCAGTATTTT. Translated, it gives CASSEAAATSTDTQYF.

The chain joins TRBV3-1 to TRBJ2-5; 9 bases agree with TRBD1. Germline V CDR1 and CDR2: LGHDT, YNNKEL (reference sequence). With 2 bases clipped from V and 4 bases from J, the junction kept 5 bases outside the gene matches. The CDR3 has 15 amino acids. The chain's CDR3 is CASSQRGTGIETQYF. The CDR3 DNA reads TGTGCCAGCAGCCAACGAGGGACAGGGATAGAGACCCAGTACTTC.

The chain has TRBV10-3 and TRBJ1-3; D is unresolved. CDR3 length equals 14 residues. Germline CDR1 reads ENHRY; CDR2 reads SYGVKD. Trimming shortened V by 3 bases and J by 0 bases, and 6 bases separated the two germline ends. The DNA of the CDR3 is TGTGCCATCAGTGATAAGGTCTCTGGAAACACCATATATTTT. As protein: CAISDKVSGNTIYF.

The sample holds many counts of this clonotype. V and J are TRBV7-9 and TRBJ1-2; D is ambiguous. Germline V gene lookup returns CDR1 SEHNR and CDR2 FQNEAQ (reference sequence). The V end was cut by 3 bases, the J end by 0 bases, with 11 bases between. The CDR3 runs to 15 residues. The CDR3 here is CASSFPRTSNYGYTF. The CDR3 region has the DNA TGTGCCAGCAGCTTTCCCCGGACCTCTAACTATGGCTACACCTTC.

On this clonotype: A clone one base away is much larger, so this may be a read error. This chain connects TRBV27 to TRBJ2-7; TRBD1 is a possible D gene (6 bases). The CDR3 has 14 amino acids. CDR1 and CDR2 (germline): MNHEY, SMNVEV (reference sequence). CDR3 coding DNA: TGTGCCAGCAGTAACCGGGACAACTCCTACGGGCAGTACTTC. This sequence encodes CASSNRDNSYGQYF.

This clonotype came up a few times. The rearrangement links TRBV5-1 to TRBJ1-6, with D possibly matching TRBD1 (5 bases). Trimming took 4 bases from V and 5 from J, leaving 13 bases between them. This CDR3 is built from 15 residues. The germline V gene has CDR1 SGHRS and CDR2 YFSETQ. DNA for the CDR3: TGCGCCAGCAGCGCGGCAGACAGTAATAATTCACCCCTCCACTTT. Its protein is CASSAADSNNSPLHF.

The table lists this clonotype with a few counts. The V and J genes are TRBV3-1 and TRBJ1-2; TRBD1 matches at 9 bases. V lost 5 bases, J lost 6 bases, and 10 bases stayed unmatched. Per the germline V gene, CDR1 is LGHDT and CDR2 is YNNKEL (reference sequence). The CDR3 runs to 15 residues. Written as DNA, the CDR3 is TGTGCCAGCAGCGTCGATTTTCGGACAGGGGATGGCTACACCTTC. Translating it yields CASSVDFRTGDGYTF.

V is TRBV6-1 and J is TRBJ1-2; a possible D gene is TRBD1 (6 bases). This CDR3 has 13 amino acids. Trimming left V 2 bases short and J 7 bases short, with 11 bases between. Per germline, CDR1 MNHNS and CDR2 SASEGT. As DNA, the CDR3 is TGTGCCAGCAGTGAATCCGGGGGCGGTGGCTACACCTTC. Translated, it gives CASSESGGGGYTF.

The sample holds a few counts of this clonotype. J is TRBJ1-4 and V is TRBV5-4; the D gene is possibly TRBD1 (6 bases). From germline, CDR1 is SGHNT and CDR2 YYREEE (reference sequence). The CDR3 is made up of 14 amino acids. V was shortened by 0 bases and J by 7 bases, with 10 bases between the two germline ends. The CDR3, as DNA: TGTGCCAGCAGCTTGGACAGGGCGGGTGAAAAACTGTTTTTT. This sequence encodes CASSLDRAGEKLFF.

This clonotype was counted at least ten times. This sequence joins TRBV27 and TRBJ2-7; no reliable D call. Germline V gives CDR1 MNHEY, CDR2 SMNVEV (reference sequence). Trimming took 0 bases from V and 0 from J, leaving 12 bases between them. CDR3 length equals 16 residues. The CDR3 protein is CASSLSVTVSSYEQYF. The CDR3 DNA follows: TGTGCCAGCAGTTTATCGGTAACGGTGAGCTCCTACGAGCAGTACTTC.

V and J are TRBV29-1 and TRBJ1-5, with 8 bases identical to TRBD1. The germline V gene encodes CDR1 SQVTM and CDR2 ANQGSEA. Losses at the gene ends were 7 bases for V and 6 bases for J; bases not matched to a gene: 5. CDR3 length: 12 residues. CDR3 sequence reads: CSAGQGSQPQHF. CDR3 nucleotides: TGCAGCGCCGGACAGGGAAGTCAGCCCCAGCATTTT.

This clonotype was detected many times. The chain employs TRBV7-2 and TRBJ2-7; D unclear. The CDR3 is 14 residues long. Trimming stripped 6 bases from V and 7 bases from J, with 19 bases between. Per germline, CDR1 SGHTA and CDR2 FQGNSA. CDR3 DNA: TGTGCCAGCAGTTTTCCGACCGACCGTTGGGAGCAGTACTTC. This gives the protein CASSFPTDRWEQYF.

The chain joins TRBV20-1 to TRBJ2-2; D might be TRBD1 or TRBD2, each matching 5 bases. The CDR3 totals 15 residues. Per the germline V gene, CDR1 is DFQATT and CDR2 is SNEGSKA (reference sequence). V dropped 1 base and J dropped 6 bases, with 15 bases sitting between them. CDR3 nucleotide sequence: TGCAGTGCTAGAGTCCCGGGACCTTTGCCCGGGGAGCTGTTTTTT. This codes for CSARVPGPLPGELFF.